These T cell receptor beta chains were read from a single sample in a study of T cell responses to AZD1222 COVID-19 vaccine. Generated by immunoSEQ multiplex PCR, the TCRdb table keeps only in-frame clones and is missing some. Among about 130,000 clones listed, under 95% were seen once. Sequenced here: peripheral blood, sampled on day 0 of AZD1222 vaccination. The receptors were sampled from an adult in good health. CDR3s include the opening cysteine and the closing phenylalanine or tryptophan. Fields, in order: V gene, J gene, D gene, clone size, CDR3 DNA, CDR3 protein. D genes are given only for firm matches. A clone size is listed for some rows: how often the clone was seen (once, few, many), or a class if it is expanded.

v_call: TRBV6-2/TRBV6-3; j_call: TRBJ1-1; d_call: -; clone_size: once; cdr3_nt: TGTGCCAGCAGTCCCCTCGGTTCCGGGACTGAAGCTTTCTTT; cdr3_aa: CASSPLGSGTEAFF
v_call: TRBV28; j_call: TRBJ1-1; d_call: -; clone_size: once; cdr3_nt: TGTGCCAGCAGTTCGAGATTAGTGGGGGGCGGGAACACTGAAGCTTTCTTT; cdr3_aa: CASSSRLVGGGNTEAFF
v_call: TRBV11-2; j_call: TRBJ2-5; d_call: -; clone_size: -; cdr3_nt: TGTGCCAGCAGCCCTCCCCCAGGGCAAGAGACCCAGTACTTC; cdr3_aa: CASSPPPGQETQYF
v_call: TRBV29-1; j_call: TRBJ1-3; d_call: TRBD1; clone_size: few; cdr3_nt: TGCAGCGTTGTCCACACAGGGGGCCCTGGAAACACCATATATTTT; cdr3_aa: CSVVHTGGPGNTIYF
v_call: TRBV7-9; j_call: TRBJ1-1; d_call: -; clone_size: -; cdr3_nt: TGTGCCAGCAGCCCCCAATCGGGACTCATGAACACTGAAGCTTTCTTT; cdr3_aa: CASSPQSGLMNTEAFF
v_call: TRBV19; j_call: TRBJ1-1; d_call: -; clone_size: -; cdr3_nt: TGTGCCAGTAGTATCCAGGCCCCGAGTGAAGCTTTCTTT; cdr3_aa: CASSIQAPSEAFF
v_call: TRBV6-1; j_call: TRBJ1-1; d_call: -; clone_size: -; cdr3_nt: TGTGCCAGCAGTGAAAACGCGGGGCTGAACACTGAAGCTTTCTTT; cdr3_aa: CASSENAGLNTEAFF
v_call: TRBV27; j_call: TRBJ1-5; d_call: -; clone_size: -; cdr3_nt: TGTGCCAGCAGTTTTGGCAATCAGCCCCAGCATTTT; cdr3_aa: CASSFGNQPQHF
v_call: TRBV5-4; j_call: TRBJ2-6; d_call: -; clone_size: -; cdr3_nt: TGTGCCAGCAGCTGGCTCTCTGGGGCCAACGTCCTGACTTTC; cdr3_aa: CASSWLSGANVLTF
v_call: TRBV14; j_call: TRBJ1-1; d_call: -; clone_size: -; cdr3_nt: TGTGCCAGCAGCCAGCAGGGAACCACTGAAGCTTTCTTT; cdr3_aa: CASSQQGTTEAFF
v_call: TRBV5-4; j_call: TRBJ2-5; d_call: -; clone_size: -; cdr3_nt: TGTGCCAGCAGCTCCGGGACCCCGAAGGTGGACCAAGAGACCCAGTACTTC; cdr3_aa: CASSSGTPKVDQETQYF
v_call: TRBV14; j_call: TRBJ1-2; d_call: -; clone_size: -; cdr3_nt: TGTGCCAGCAGCCAAGACGCGGGACACTTCTATGGCTACACCTTC; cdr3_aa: CASSQDAGHFYGYTF
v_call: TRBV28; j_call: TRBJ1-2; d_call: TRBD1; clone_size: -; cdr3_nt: TGTGCCAGCAGGCGCACAGGGGGGGACTATGGCTACACCTTC; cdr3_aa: CASRRTGGDYGYTF
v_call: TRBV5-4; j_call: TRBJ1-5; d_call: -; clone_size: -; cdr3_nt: TGTGCCAGCAGCTTGGGGGGGAACAATCAGCCCCAGCATTTT; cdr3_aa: CASSLGGNNQPQHF
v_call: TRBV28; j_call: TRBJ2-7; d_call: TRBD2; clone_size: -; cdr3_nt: TGTGCCAGCAGCCGCGGACTAGCGGGCGCCTACGAGCAGTACTTC; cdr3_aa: CASSRGLAGAYEQYF
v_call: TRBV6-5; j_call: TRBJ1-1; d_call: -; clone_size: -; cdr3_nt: TGTGCCAGCAGTTACTCGGGACGGAACACTGAAGCTTTCTTT; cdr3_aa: CASSYSGRNTEAFF
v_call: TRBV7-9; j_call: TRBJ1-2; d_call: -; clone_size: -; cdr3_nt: TGTGCCAGCAGCCAAACGACAGTGGGCTATGGCTACACCTTC; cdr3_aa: CASSQTTVGYGYTF
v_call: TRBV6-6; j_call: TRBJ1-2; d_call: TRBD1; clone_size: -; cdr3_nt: TGTGCCAGCAGGGGGGGACAGCATAACTATGGCTACACCTTC; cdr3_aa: CASRGGQHNYGYTF
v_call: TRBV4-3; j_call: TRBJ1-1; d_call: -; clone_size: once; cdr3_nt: TGCGCCAGCAGCCCAGCCGTCGGGCAGAACACTGAAGCTTTCTTT; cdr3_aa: CASSPAVGQNTEAFF
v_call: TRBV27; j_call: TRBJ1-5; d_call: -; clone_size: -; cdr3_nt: TGTGCCAGCTTCAGATTTATGATACCAGATAGCAATCAGCCCCAGCATTTT; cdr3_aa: CASFRFMIPDSNQPQHF
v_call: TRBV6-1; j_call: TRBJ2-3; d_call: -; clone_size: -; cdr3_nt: TGTGCCAGCAGTGAGGGCGGACGTGCCACAGATACGCAGTATTTT; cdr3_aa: CASSEGGRATDTQYF
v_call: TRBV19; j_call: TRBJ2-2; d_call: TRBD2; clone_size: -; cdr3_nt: TGTGCCAGCGAGACTAGCGGGCCGAACACCGGGGAGCTGTTTTTT; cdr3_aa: CASETSGPNTGELFF
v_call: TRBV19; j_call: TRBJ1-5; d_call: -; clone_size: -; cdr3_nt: TGTGCCAGTAGTATAGTCGGCAATAGCAATCAGCCCCAGCATTTT; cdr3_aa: CASSIVGNSNQPQHF
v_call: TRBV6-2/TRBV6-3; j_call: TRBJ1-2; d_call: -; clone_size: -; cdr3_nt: TGTGCCAGCAGCCAAGGACGGGACTATGGCTACACCTTC; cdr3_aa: CASSQGRDYGYTF
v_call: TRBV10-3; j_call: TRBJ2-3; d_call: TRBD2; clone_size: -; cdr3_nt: TGTGCCATTGGCCCGGGGGGTGAGGCAGATACGCAGTATTTT; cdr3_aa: CAIGPGGEADTQYF
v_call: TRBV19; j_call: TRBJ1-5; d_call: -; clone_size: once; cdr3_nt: TGTGCCAGTAGCCTCCAGGGGCGAAATCAGCCCCAGCATTTT; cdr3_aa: CASSLQGRNQPQHF
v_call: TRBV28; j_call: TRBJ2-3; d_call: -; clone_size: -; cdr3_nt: TGTGCCAGCAGTTTACTTGGCGGAGGGCCGTATACAGATACGCAGTATTTT; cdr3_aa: CASSLLGGGPYTDTQYF
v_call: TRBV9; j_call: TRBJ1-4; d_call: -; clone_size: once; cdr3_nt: TGTGCCAGCAGCGCGGGGGCCCTGACAGAAGCTAAACTGTTTTTT; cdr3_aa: CASSAGALTEAKLFF
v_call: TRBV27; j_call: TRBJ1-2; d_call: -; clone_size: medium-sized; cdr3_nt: TGTGCCAGCCGCTTGTCCGGGGCCAACTATGGCTACACCTTC; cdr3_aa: CASRLSGANYGYTF
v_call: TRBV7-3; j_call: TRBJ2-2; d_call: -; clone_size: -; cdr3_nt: TGTGCCAGCAGCTTAAGTAAGGCCACCGGGGAGCTGTTTTTT; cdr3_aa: CASSLSKATGELFF
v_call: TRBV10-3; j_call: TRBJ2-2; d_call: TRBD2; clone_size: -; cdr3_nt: TGTGCATCGGGAGGAGCGAACACCGGGGAGCTGTTTTTT; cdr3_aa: CASGGANTGELFF
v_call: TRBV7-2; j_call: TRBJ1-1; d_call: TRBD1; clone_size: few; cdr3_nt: TGTGCCAGCAGCCCCCGGACAGGGGGAAGAACTGAAGCTTTCTTT; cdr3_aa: CASSPRTGGRTEAFF
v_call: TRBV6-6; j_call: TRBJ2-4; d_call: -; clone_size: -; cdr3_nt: TGTGCCAGCAGTTACCTGACTGACGAAAACATTCAGTACTTC; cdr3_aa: CASSYLTDENIQYF
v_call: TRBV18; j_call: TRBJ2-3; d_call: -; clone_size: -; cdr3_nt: TGTGCCAGCTCACCAATGGGCGGACGCACAGATACGCAGTATTTT; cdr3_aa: CASSPMGGRTDTQYF
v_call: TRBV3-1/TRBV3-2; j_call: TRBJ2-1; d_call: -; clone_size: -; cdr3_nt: TGTGCCAGCAGCCAAGAGTTCGGCAATGAGCAGTTCTTC; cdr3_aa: CASSQEFGNEQFF
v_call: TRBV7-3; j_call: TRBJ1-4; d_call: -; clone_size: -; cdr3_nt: TGTGCCAGCAGCCCGCGGGGCCAGCCTAATGAAAAACTGTTTTTT; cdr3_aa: CASSPRGQPNEKLFF
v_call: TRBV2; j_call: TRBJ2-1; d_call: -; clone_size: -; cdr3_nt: TGTGCCCCAAGGGGGGATGAGCAGTTCTTC; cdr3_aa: CAPRGDEQFF
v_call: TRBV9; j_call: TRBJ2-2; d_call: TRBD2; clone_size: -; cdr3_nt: TGTGCCAGCAGCACTCCCCGACTAGCGGGAGGGAACACCGGGGAGCTGTTTTTT; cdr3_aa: CASSTPRLAGGNTGELFF
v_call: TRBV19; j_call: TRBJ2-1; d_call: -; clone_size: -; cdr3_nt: TGTGCCAGTAGTATTGGGCATTTCGGACAGTTCTTC; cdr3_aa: CASSIGHFGQFF
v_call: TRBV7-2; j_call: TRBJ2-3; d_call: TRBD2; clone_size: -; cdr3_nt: TGTGCCAGCAGCTTAGGGCCTAGCGGGATGGTCGCAGATACGCAGTATTTT; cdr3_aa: CASSLGPSGMVADTQYF
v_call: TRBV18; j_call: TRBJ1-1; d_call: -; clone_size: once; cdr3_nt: TGTGCCAGCTCACAAACCTCAGGGGACCACCACACTGAAGCTTTCTTT; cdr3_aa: CASSQTSGDHHTEAFF
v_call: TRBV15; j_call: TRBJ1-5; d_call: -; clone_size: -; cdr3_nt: TGTGCCACCAGCAGAGAGGCAGGGTACCAGCCCCAGCATTTT; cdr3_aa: CATSREAGYQPQHF
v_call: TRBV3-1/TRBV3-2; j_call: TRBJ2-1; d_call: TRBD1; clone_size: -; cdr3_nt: TGTGCCAGCAGCCAGAGCCACAGGGGATACAATGAGCAGTTCTTC; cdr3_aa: CASSQSHRGYNEQFF
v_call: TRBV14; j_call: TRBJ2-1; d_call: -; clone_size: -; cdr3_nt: TGTGCCAGCAGCCAAGATTGGGGGGTAGCCTACAATGAGCAGTTCTTC; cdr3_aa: CASSQDWGVAYNEQFF
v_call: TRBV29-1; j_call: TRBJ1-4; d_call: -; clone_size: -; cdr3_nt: TGCAGCGTTGATGAGGGAACCGGACTGTTTTTT; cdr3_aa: CSVDEGTGLFF
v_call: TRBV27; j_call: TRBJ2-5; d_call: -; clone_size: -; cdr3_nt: TGTGCCAGCAGTTTATCCCAAGGAGAGACCCAGTACTTC; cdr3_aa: CASSLSQGETQYF
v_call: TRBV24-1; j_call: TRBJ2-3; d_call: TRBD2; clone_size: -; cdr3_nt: TGTGCCACCAGTGATGCGGGAGTTGGCACAGATACGCAGTATTTT; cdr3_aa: CATSDAGVGTDTQYF
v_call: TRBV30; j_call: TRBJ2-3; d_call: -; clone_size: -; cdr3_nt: TGTGCCTGGAGAGTACGAGTAGATACGCAGTATTTT; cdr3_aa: CAWRVRVDTQYF
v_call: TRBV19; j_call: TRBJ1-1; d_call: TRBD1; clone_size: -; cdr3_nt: TGTGCCAGTAGTACCCAAATCGGGACAGGTTCCGAAGCTTTCTTT; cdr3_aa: CASSTQIGTGSEAFF